This T cell receptor (beta chain) derives from a study of molecular identifiers for immune sequencing clone quantification (dated by TCRdb to the late 2010s). With regard to the full study: In a replicate experiment, RNA from approximately 22,000 or 94,000 naive CD8 T cells was split into five aliquots, four of which were sequenced. The study was a methods study using CD8 T cells to benchmark molecular-identifier clustering-based TCR repertoire sequencing (MIDCIRS) and TCR RNA copy counting. Here is what the overall study found, with its caveats: Identical TCR molecules sharing a barcode could cause highly expanded clone sizes to be underestimated. Without barcode sub-clustering, chimeric consensus sequences inflated TCR diversity; chimeras reached as high as 47%. Naive libraries contained spiked-in Jurkat TCR RNA (10 copies' worth), which is not part of the donor repertoire. A single cell's worth of spiked-in Jurkat TCR RNA was reported detectable even among 750,000 to 1,000,000 naive CD8 T cells. Modeling indicated about 3.1 TCR RNA copies recovered per cell, compared with about ten by digital PCR, which implies a capture efficiency of approximately 30%. In CMV-specific effector cells, over 97% of molecules were held by clones above 20 RNA copies, whereas under 1% of molecules were held by such clones in naive cells.

This clonotype occurred a few times. Its recognized antigen is unknown. Base quality data are lacking; no much larger clone is found one base away. Libraries of naive CD8 T cells were built from anywhere between about 19,000 and 1,000,000 sorted cells, with 10%, 30% or 50% of the purified RNA used. Naive CD8 T cells, defined as CD8+CD4-CCR7+CD45RA+, were FACS-sorted into RLT Plus buffer on a BD FACSAria II. To test detection sensitivity, Jurkat RNA equivalent to ten TCR copies was spiked into samples of roughly 18,000-1,000,000 naive CD8 T cells. CD8 T cells were enriched using RosetteSep CD8+ T Cell Enrichment Cocktail and Ficoll-Paque, and the enriched cells then underwent ACK red cell lysis. Library construction relied on PCR. TCRdb lists the instrument as Illumina HiSeq 4000. Bulk TCR libraries were prepared as previously described, using TCR primers listed in Table S5. Total RNA was purified with the Qiagen AllPrep DNA/RNA kit. Reads from multiple sequencing runs of the same library were pooled before analysis. The study's processing was this. Only reads with exact TCR constant sequence were kept, trimmed to 150 nt, and grouped by their 12-nt molecular barcodes. Reads in each barcode group were sub-clustered using a 15% Levenshtein threshold, and a quality-weighted consensus sequence was built for each RNA molecule. Non-functional sequences were excluded, and lower-count sequences lying one edit away from another sequence were also excluded. Based on fitting two negative binomial distributions, any barcode sub-cluster with under 20% of the maximum read count was discarded. TCRdb reran the public reads through fastp at Q25 and MiXCR, keeping productive beta chains. Every distinct CDR3 protein forms one entry, paired with its most common genes and DNA. TCRdb's processing, not the study's, gives the V and J calls here. A total of more than 70,000 distinct CDR3 sequences appear in this sample, roughly a fifth of them only once. The ten largest clonotypes hold around 1% of the sample.

From the germline V gene, CDR1 is MGHRA and CDR2 is YSYEKL. The cysteine opens and the phenylalanine closes a CDR3 of 15 amino acids. Only the CDR3 portion is preserved as DNA: 45 bases, with reading frame beginning at the first base. V lost 0 bases and J lost 6 bases; the stretch between them is 12 bases long. The sequence was collected from a human donor in good health. Some libraries in this study had Jurkat cell RNA spiked in. The sequenced material came from naive CD8+ T cells from blood, with Jurkat cell RNA spiked in. The sample's cell subset or site label is to be understood as: FACS-sorted CD8+CD4-CCR7+CD45RA+ naive T cells. The chain is encoded by TRBV4-1 joined to TRBJ1-5; possibly the D gene is TRBD1, per 5 matching bases. The CDR3 protein: CASSQDDGGAQPQHF. The nucleotide sequence reads TGCGCCAGCAGCCAAGACGACGGCGGGGCTCAGCCCCAGCATTTT.